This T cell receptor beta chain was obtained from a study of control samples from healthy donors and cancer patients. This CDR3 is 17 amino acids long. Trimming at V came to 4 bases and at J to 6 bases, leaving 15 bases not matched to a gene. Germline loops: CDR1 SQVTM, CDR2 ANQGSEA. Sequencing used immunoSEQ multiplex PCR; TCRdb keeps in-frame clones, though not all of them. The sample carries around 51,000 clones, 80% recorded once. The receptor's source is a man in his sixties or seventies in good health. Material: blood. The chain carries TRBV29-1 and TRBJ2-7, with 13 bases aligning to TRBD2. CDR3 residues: CSVVRTATSGGATEQYF. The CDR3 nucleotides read TGCAGCGTTGTAAGGACAGCAACTAGCGGGGGGGCCACCGAGCAGTACTTC.